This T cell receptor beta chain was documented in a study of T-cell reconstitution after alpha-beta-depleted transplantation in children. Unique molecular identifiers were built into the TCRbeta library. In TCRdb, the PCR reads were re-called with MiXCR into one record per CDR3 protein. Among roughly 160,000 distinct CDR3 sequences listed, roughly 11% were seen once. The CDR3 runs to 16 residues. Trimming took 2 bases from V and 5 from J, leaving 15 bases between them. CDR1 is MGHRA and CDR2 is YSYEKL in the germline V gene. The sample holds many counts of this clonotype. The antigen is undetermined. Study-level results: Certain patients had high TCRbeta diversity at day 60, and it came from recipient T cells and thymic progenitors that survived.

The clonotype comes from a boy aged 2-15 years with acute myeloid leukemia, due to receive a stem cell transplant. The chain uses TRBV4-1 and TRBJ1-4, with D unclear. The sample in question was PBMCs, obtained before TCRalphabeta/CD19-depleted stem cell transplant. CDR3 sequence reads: CASSQLRPGRNEKLFF. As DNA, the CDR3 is TGCGCCAGCAGCCAACTTAGGCCCGGGAGGAATGAAAAACTGTTTTTT.